The 4 T cell receptor beta chains in this list originate from one sample, sequenced in a study of tumor-infiltrating lymphocytes in primary liver carcinoma. A primer in the constant region served to generate TCR beta cDNA from 500 ng of total RNA. Investigators got TCR beta libraries out of three nested multiplex PCR rounds, done with slightly modified ARM-PCR. The opening two PCR rounds, 10 cycles each, paired TRBV1-TRBV30 forward primers with a C-beta reverse primer. TCRdb itself ran the multiplex PCR reads through MiXCR, one entry per CDR3 protein. The sample holds roughly 180,000 distinct CDR3 sequences; 50% to 75% are singletons and the top ten take about 72%. They got blood RNA out of unsorted whole blood and also pulled out germline DNA. The specimen was peripheral blood. The receptor set was obtained from a man aged 35 to 55 with primary liver carcinoma and hepatitis B virus infection.

J is TRBJ2-7 and V is TRBV12-3 or TRBV12-4; TRBD2 matches 11 bases. The CDR3 contains 16 residues. J lost 0 bases, V lost 4 bases, and 5 bases had no gene match. The CDR3 spells CASSSFLAGGSYEQYF. CDR3 in DNA: TGTGCCAGCAGTTCCTTCCTAGCGGGAGGCTCCTACGAGCAGTACTTC.

As for this clonotype: A junction end diverges from the germline sequence, so it may reflect a read error. CDR3 sequence (DNA): TGTGCCAGCAGCTTTCGTGCGGACCGCTCCTACGATGAGCAGTTCTTC. Protein product: CASSFRADRSYDEQFF. The V gene is TRBV5-5, the J gene TRBJ2-1; no definite D call. This CDR3 has 16 amino acids. Germline lookup yields CDR1 SGHKS and CDR2 YYEKEE (reference sequence).

The sample holds a few counts of this clonotype. V and J are TRBV29-1 and TRBJ1-2; D possibly corresponds to TRBD1 (5 bases). The V gene lost 4 bases and the J gene lost 2 bases, with 20 bases spanning the gap. Germline assignment: CDR1 SQVTM and CDR2 ANQGSEA. The CDR3 extends over 16 amino acids. The CDR3 bases are TGCAGCGTTGTCCGCCGGGAGGGGCGTTTAAACTATGGCTACACCTTC. Residues: CSVVRREGRLNYGYTF.

This clonotype was detected only once. The conserved closing phenylalanine or tryptophan is absent in this CDR3, likely reflecting a read error. The CDR3 loop is CSVEGDKREQYL. For the CDR3, the DNA is TGCAGCGTCGAGGGCGATAAGCGCGAGCAGTACTTG. This chain uses TRBV29-1 with TRBJ2-7, with D possibly TRBD2 on 5 matching bases. Trimming stripped 6 bases from V and 6 bases from J, with 15 bases between. The V gene's germline CDR1 is SQVTM and CDR2 ANQGSEA. CDR3 size: 12 residues.